This T cell receptor beta chain was recovered during a study of T cell responses to AZD1222 COVID-19 vaccine. The V segment lost 6 bases and the J segment 4 bases; nucleotides outside the gene matches: 2. The CDR3 is 12 amino acids. Germline CDR1 reads MNHEY; CDR2 reads SVGAGI. Turning to this clone: This sample also contains other DNA sequences that code for the same CDR3.

Only in-frame clones appear in the TCRdb table, and some are missing; sequencing was by immunoSEQ multiplex PCR. The sample lists under 150,000 clones, roughly 90% occurring once. The sequenced sample was peripheral blood, obtained 28 days after the second AZD1222 dose. The TCR was taken from an adult who received the AZD1222 COVID-19 vaccine. V usage is TRBV6-5 and J usage is TRBJ2-7; the match to TRBD1 covers 8 bases. The CDR3 loop reads CASRGQGYEQYF. DNA of the CDR3: TGTGCCAGCAGAGGACAGGGTTACGAGCAGTACTTC.